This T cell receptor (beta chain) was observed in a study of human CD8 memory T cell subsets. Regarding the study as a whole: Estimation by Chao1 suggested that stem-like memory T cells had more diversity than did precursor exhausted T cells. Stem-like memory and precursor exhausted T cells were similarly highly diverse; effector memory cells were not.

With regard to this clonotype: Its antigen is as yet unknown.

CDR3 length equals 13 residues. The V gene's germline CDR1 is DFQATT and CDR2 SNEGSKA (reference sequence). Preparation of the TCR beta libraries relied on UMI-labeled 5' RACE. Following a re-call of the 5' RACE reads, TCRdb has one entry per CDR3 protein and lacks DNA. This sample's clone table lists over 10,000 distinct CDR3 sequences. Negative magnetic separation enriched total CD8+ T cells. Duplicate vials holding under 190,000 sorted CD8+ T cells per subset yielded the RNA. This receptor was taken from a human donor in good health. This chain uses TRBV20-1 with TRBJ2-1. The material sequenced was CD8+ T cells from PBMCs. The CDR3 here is CSARTGYYNEQFF.